This TCR beta chain comes out of a study of T cells after posttransplantation cyclophosphamide. Broader study findings: Donor CD8+ memory clones often dominated recipient blood repertoires at later times. TRB overlap between skin or GI tissue T cells and blood was limited. Recipient CMV seropositivity and CMV reactivation strongly tracked TRB clonality.

To note about this clone: Its antigen is undetermined.

Here immunoSEQ multiplex PCR was the method, and the copy in TCRdb shows in-frame clones only, minus some. The data hold some 53,000 clones, with about 86% observed a single time. The V and J ends lost 2 bases and 0 bases respectively, with 11 bases between them. The germline V gene encodes CDR1 MNHNY and CDR2 SVGAGI (reference sequence). The CDR3 totals 15 residues. What was sequenced was PBMCs. The receptor was derived from a man aged 25-40 years with a blood cancer, CMV-positive, and with a related stem cell donor. The chain uses TRBV6-6 and TRBJ2-7; the D gene is possibly TRBD2 (5 bases). The DNA of the CDR3 is TGTGCCAGCAGTTACCCCTCGGGGAGCTCCTACGAGCAGTACTTC. Its protein is CASSYPSGSSYEQYF.